A selection of T cell receptor beta chains follows, all from one sample in a study of blood T cell repertoires in COVID-19. Using immunoSEQ multiplex PCR, the repertoire was profiled, and TCRdb retains in-frame clones only, with some absent. The sample has some 300,000 clones; around 88% are singletons. Sequenced material: peripheral blood. The receptors here all came from a woman between 70 and 85 years old with COVID-19, enrolled during active disease. Both conserved end residues are part of each CDR3. Fields, in order: J gene, clone size, D gene, V gene, CDR3 protein, CDR3 DNA. A D gene is named only where the DNA matches it firmly. Clone size, where shown, is once, few, many, or a class for clones that have expanded.

TRBJ2-1 | - | - | TRBV4-3 | CASSHPKRGPYNEQFF | TGCGCCAGCAGCCACCCGAAAAGAGGGCCCTACAATGAGCAGTTCTTC
TRBJ1-1 | - | - | TRBV5-4 | CASSLAGDLAEAFF | TGTGCCAGCAGCTTGGCCGGGGATTTGGCTGAAGCTTTCTTT
TRBJ2-7 | - | TRBD1 | TRBV9 | CASSRRTGFYEQYF | TGTGCCAGCAGCCGGAGGACAGGGTTCTACGAGCAGTACTTC
TRBJ2-2 | - | - | TRBV6-5 | CATGDNGNTGELFF | TGTGCCACCGGGGACAATGGGAACACCGGGGAGCTGTTTTTT
TRBJ1-3 | - | - | TRBV5-1 | CASSLAAGRENTIYF | TGCGCCAGCAGCTTGGCCGCGGGTCGGGAAAACACCATATATTTT
TRBJ2-2 | - | TRBD2 | TRBV5-1 | CASSTLWRGVTGELFF | TGCGCCAGCAGCACCCTCTGGCGGGGGGTTACCGGGGAGCTGTTTTTT
TRBJ2-3 | few | TRBD2 | TRBV28 | CASRPGGLATDTQYF | TGTGCCAGCCGACCCGGAGGACTAGCAACAGATACGCAGTATTTT
TRBJ1-4 | - | TRBD1 | TRBV10-3 | CAISASGGSNEKLFF | TGTGCCATCAGTGCATCAGGGGGAAGTAATGAAAAACTGTTTTTT
TRBJ1-1 | few | - | TRBV5-1 | CASSLGQSNTEAFF | TGCGCCAGCAGCTTGGGACAGAGCAACACTGAAGCTTTCTTT
TRBJ2-1 | once | - | TRBV14 | CASSRPGLSFYNEQFF | TGTGCCAGCAGCCGACCGGGACTCAGCTTCTACAATGAGCAGTTCTTC
TRBJ2-7 | - | TRBD1 | TRBV5-4 | CASSPGTGLVYEQYF | TGTGCCAGCAGCCCCGGGACAGGGCTAGTCTACGAGCAGTACTTC
TRBJ2-6 | once | - | TRBV18 | CASSPYRTVSSGANVLTF | TGTGCCAGCTCACCATATAGGACAGTCAGCTCTGGGGCCAACGTCCTGACTTTC
TRBJ2-2 | - | TRBD1 | TRBV9 | CASSVVPGTGPTGELFF | TGTGCCAGCAGCGTAGTGCCCGGGACAGGGCCCACCGGGGAGCTGTTTTTT
TRBJ2-7 | - | TRBD2 | TRBV6-5 | CASRRLAGKPYEQYF | TGTGCCAGCAGACGACTAGCGGGGAAACCCTACGAGCAGTACTTC
TRBJ1-3 | - | - | TRBV25-1 | CASSVGGRNTIYF | TGTGCCAGCAGTGTCGGAGGGAGAAACACCATATATTTT
TRBJ2-1 | once | TRBD2 | TRBV4-3 | CASSQDPWASGGPNEQFF | TGCGCCAGCAGCCAAGATCCATGGGCTAGCGGGGGGCCCAATGAGCAGTTCTTC
TRBJ1-1 | - | - | TRBV10-3 | CAIGQHLDTEAFF | TGTGCCATCGGACAGCACCTAGACACTGAAGCTTTCTTT
TRBJ2-7 | - | TRBD2 | TRBV15 | CATSRVGGGYSYEQYF | TGTGCCACCAGCAGAGTGGGCGGGGGGTACTCCTACGAGCAGTACTTC
TRBJ1-2 | - | - | TRBV6-5 | CASRNSEHGYTF | TGTGCCAGCCGAAACAGTGAGCATGGCTACACCTTC
TRBJ2-5 | - | TRBD1 | TRBV24-1 | CATSILGGQGFQETQYF | TGTGCCACCAGTATCCTAGGGGGACAGGGTTTCCAAGAGACCCAGTACTTC
TRBJ2-1 | once | TRBD2 | TRBV27 | CASSWGLAGGRQFF | TGTGCCAGCAGTTGGGGACTAGCGGGGGGGCGGCAGTTCTTC
TRBJ1-2 | - | TRBD1 | TRBV19 | CASSIPVDRGYGYTF | TGTGCCAGTAGTATACCTGTGGACAGGGGCTATGGCTACACCTTC
TRBJ2-5 | - | - | TRBV5-1 | CASSSGVPQETQYF | TGCGCCAGCAGCTCGGGGGTTCCACAAGAGACCCAGTACTTC
TRBJ1-2 | once | - | TRBV19 | CASSIGSAGSYGYTF | TGTGCCAGTAGTATAGGTTCGGCGGGGAGCTATGGCTACACCTTC
TRBJ1-3 | - | - | TRBV29-1 | CSGTMSGNTIYF | TGCAGCGGTACAATGTCTGGAAACACCATATATTTT
TRBJ2-3 | - | - | TRBV7-6 | CASSLGSPPGDTQYF | TGTGCCAGCAGCTTAGGGTCCCCCCCCGGAGATACGCAGTATTTT
TRBJ2-7 | - | TRBD2 | TRBV6-5 | CASSWSSGGPFDEQYF | TGTGCCAGCAGTTGGTCCAGCGGGGGGCCTTTCGACGAGCAGTACTTC
TRBJ2-5 | - | - | TRBV3-1/TRBV3-2 | CASSHGETQYF | TGTGCCAGCAGCCACGGAGAGACCCAGTACTTC
TRBJ1-2 | - | - | TRBV12-3/TRBV12-4 | CASSPRERDGYTF | TGTGCCAGCAGTCCCCGCGAGCGGGATGGCTACACCTTC
TRBJ2-5 | - | - | TRBV29-1 | CSATVYQETQYF | TGCAGCGCGACAGTGTACCAAGAGACCCAGTACTTC
TRBJ2-3 | few | - | TRBV6-2/TRBV6-3 | CASSPRLGGDTQYF | TGTGCCAGCAGTCCGCGCCTAGGAGGAGATACGCAGTATTTT
TRBJ2-1 | - | TRBD1 | TRBV27 | CASSYRDRGTNEQFF | TGTGCCAGCAGTTATAGGGACAGGGGGACCAATGAGCAGTTCTTC
TRBJ1-1 | - | - | TRBV2 | CATGEGRGMAEAFF | TGTGCCACCGGGGAGGGCAGGGGTATGGCTGAAGCTTTCTTT
TRBJ2-2 | - | - | TRBV9 | CASSVTPGRNTGELFF | TGTGCCAGCAGCGTAACCCCGGGGAGGAACACCGGGGAGCTGTTTTTT
TRBJ2-1 | - | TRBD2 | TRBV6-6 | CASSYSTSRYNEQFF | TGTGCCAGCAGTTACTCGACTAGCAGGTATAATGAGCAGTTCTTC
TRBJ2-7 | once | - | TRBV19 | CARLYSETLSYEQYF | TGTGCCAGGCTCTATAGCGAAACTCTCTCCTACGAGCAGTACTTC
TRBJ2-1 | few | TRBD2 | TRBV12-3/TRBV12-4 | CASPGGPGNEQFF | TGTGCCAGCCCGGGGGGGCCGGGCAATGAGCAGTTCTTC
TRBJ1-6 | - | - | TRBV6-1 | CASSDTYFNSPLHF | TGTGCCAGCAGTGATACGTACTTTAATTCACCCCTCCACTTT
TRBJ2-1 | - | - | TRBV19 | CASNGGGEQFF | TGTGCCAGTAACGGGGGAGGTGAGCAGTTCTTC
TRBJ2-7 | - | TRBD2 | TRBV9 | CASNPEGAGGTYEQYF | TGTGCCAGCAACCCCGAGGGAGCGGGGGGGACCTACGAGCAGTACTTC
TRBJ1-2 | - | - | TRBV18 | CASSPAANYGYTF | TGTGCCAGCTCACCAGCAGCTAACTATGGCTACACCTTC
TRBJ1-2 | - | - | TRBV7-9 | CASSLEQVNYGYTF | TGTGCCAGCAGCTTAGAACAGGTTAACTATGGCTACACCTTC
TRBJ2-3 | - | TRBD1 | TRBV10-1 | CASSPDRVTDTQYF | TGCGCCAGCAGTCCGGACAGGGTCACAGATACGCAGTATTTT
TRBJ2-3 | - | TRBD1 | TRBV7-2 | CASSLWDRDTDTQYF | TGTGCCAGCAGCTTATGGGACAGGGACACAGATACGCAGTATTTT
TRBJ2-7 | - | - | TRBV7-2 | CASSPWDTPYEQYF | TGTGCCAGCAGCCCGTGGGACACCCCCTACGAGCAGTACTTC
TRBJ1-1 | - | TRBD1 | TRBV5-4 | CASSWTGENTEAFF | TGTGCCAGCAGCTGGACAGGGGAGAACACTGAAGCTTTCTTT
TRBJ2-7 | once | TRBD1 | TRBV29-1 | CSVEERDRSYEQYF | TGCAGCGTTGAAGAAAGGGACAGATCCTACGAGCAGTACTTC
TRBJ2-3 | - | TRBD2 | TRBV4-1 | CASSQDLAGGGDTQYF | TGCGCCAGCAGCCAAGATCTAGCGGGGGGTGGAGATACGCAGTATTTT
TRBJ2-3 | few | TRBD2 | TRBV11-2 | CASSRGGRGGTDTQYF | TGTGCCAGCAGCCGCGGTGGGCGGGGGGGAACAGATACGCAGTATTTT
TRBJ2-1 | once | TRBD2 | TRBV30 | CAWSAGGEGNEQFF | TGTGCCTGGAGTGCGGGGGGGGAAGGTAATGAGCAGTTCTTC
TRBJ1-1 | - | TRBD1 | TRBV6-1 | CASSEAGRWQGANEAFF | TGTGCCAGCAGTGAGGCAGGGAGGTGGCAGGGGGCTAATGAAGCTTTCTTT
TRBJ1-1 | - | TRBD1 | TRBV7-9 | CASSATGVSEAFF | TGTGCCAGCAGCGCAACAGGGGTTAGTGAAGCTTTCTTT
TRBJ1-1 | - | TRBD1 | TRBV30 | CSRDQGAGTEAFF | TGTTCAAGGGACCAGGGGGCAGGCACTGAAGCTTTCTTT